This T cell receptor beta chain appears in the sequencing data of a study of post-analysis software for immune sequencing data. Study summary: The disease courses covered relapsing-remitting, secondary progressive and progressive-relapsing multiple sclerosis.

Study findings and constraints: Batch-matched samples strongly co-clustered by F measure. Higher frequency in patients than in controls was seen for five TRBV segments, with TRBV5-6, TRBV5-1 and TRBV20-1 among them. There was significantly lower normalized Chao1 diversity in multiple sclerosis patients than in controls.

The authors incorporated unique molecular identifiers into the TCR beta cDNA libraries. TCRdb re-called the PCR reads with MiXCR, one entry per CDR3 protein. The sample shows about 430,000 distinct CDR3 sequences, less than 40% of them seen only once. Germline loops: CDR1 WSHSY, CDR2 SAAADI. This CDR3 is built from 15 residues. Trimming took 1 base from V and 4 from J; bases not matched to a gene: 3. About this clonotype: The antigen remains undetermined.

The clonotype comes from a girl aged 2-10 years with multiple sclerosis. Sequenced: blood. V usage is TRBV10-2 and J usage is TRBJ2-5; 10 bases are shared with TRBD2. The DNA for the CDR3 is TGCGCCAGCAGTGAGTGGCGGACTAGCGGAGAGACCCAGTACTTC. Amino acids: CASSEWRTSGETQYF.